This T cell receptor beta chain was recorded in a study of cytomegalovirus exposure and HLA in healthy donors. The study's findings and limits: Links to common viral pathogens appeared, in a later analysis, for several of the most significant clusters. In a later analysis, compared with equally common non-associated chains, HLA-associated beta chains were more expanded. Presence/absence results assume similar sequencing depth per donor, which may not hold.

Points on this clone: Its cognate antigen is unknown.

The PCR used 60 Vbeta and 13 Jbeta primers. Per the original data handling: Later analysis identified tens of millions of unique TCR beta chains, 9 million to 13 million shared. TCRdb keeps only in-frame clones here, not all; method: immunoSEQ multiplex PCR. D and trimming were read from the DNA, whereas the V and J calls and clone size are those reported in that table. The table has around 100,000 clones, 70% to 85% seen once. Sample: PBMCs. The receptor comes from a woman aged 40-49 years in good health and CMV-seronegative.

The CDR3 sequence is CASSLDRLRSTDTQYF. The CDR3 DNA reads as TGTGCCAGCAGCTTGGACAGGCTGAGGAGCACAGATACGCAGTATTTT. This sequence joins TRBV7-2 and TRBJ2-3; 7 nucleotides agree with TRBD1. This CDR3 is built from 16 residues. CDR1 is SGHTA and CDR2 is FQGNSA in the germline V gene. V dropped 3 bases and J dropped 0; count of bases not matched to a gene: 6. Full variable domain (rest looked up from reference TRBV7-2 and TRBJ2-3): GAGVSQSPSNKVTEKGKDVELRCDPISGHTALYWYRQSLGQGLEFLIYFQGNSAPDKSGLPSDRFSAERTGGSVSTLTIQRTQQEDSAVYLCASSLDRLRSTDTQYFGPGTRLTVL.